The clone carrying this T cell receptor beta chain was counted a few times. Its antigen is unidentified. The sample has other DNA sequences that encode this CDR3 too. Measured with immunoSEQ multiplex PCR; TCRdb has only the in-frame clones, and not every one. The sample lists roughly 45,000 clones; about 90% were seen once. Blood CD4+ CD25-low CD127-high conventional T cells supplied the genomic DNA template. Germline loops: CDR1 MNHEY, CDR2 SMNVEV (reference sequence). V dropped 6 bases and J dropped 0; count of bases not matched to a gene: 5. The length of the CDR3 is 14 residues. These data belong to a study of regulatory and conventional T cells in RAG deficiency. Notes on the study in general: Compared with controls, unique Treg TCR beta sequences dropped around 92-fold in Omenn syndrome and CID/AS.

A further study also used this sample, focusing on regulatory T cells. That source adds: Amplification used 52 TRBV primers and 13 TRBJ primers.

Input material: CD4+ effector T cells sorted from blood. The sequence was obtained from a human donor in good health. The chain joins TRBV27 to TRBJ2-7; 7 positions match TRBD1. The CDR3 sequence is CASRPTGYSYEQYF. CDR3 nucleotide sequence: TGTGCCAGCAGGCCGACAGGGTACTCCTACGAGCAGTACTTC.